This T cell receptor beta chain came from a study of metastatic and nonmetastatic thyroid tumors. Study overall: Samples came from malignant and benign thyroid patients, and repertoires were compared across blood and tumor or nodule tissue.

Authors' methods: The study's classifier, a distant-metastasis tool for papillary thyroid cancer, was built using CDR3 differences across clinicopathological groups. Via MiXCR, TCRdb re-called the PCR reads. TCRdb assigned the V and J calls; the authors' analysis was not used. The data show about 20,000 clones, roughly a third seen once. This clone was observed a handful of times. Its antigen is not known. Study-level results: Within blood and tumor, benign nodules reportedly had significantly lower TCR beta diversity than malignant thyroid tumors did.

Trimming took off 3 bases at V and 0 bases at J, with 15 bases between the two ends. Per germline, CDR1 MNHEY and CDR2 SMNVEV (reference sequence). This CDR3 is built from 16 residues. Treatment of any kind had been given to no patient before thyroid surgery. The chain combines TRBV27 with TRBJ2-7; no clear D. What was sequenced was tumor tissue. This TCR was sampled from a female donor with papillary thyroid cancer or a benign thyroid nodule (not recorded which). Some clones in this sample may be carry-over from other donors' samples. CDR3 in DNA: TGTGCCAGCAGTTTTGTCTACCACCCAAGCTCCTACGAGCAGTACTTC. Its translation is CASSFVYHPSSYEQYF.